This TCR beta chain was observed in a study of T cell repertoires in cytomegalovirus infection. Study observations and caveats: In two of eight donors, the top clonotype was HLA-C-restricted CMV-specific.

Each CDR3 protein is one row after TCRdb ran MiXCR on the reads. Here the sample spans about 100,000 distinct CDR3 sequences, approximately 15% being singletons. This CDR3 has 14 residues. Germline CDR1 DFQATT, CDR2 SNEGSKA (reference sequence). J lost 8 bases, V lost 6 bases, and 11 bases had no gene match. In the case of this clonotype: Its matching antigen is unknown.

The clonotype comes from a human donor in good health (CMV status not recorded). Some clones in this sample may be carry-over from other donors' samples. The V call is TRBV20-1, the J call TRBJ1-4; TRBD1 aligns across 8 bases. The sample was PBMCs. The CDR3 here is CSASGGGTDEKLFF. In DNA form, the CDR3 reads TGCAGTGCCTCAGGGGGCGGGACAGACGAAAAACTGTTTTTT.